What follows are 21 T cell receptor beta chains derived from one specimen sequenced in a study of CD8 T cells in Susac syndrome. Reverse transcription of roughly 0.5 to 1 ug RNA was carried out with random hexamers. One entry per CDR3 protein results from TCRdb running MiXCR on the immunoSEQ multiplex PCR reads. The table lists 250,000 to 350,000 distinct CDR3 sequences, about 90% of them singletons, with roughly 0.059% in the top ten. The sample consisted of CD4+ T cells from PBMCs. These receptors were obtained from a human donor with multiple sclerosis.

The DNA of the CDR3 is TGCGCCAGCAGCCGTTTGAGCGGAGATCCCCTACTCTACGAGCAGTACTTC. Its translation is CASSRLSGDPLLYEQYF. This chain uses TRBV4-1 with TRBJ2-7; the D gene is possibly TRBD2 (5 bases). Trimming took off 4 bases at V and 3 bases at J, with 22 bases between the two ends. The CDR3 length is 17 residues. The germline gives CDR1 MGHRA, CDR2 YSYEKL.

This chain connects TRBV7-9 to TRBJ2-1, with D unresolved. V shed 5 bases and J shed 1 base, with 15 bases lying between them. Per the germline V gene, CDR1 is SEHNR and CDR2 is FQNEAQ (reference sequence). The CDR3 contains 16 residues. The CDR3 bases are TGTGCCAGCAGCCCCCGCACGAGCGAGTCCTACAATGAGCAGTTCTTC. Protein: CASSPRTSESYNEQFF.

The chain couples TRBV29-1 to TRBJ1-1, with D tentatively TRBD1 (6 bases). Germline CDR1 is SQVTM and CDR2 is ANQGSEA. This CDR3 spans 13 amino acids. V was shortened by 4 bases and J by 4 bases, with 13 bases between the two germline ends. CDR3 region: CSVGRGEGTEAFF. The CDR3 coding sequence is TGCAGCGTTGGAAGGGGGGAAGGCACTGAAGCTTTCTTT.

The V call is TRBV19, the J call TRBJ2-6; weak D call: TRBD1 (6 bases). The CDR3 is 15 amino acids. CDR1 is LNHDA and CDR2 is SQIVND in the germline V gene (reference sequence). Trimming stripped 6 bases from V and 1 base from J, with 10 bases between. DNA of the CDR3: TGTGCCAGTAGGAACAGGGAGTCTGGGGCCAACGTCCTGACTTTC. Amino acids: CASRNRESGANVLTF.

Written as DNA, the CDR3 is TGTGCCAGCTCCCCGACTCTAGCGGGCAAAAACATTCAGTACTTC. Protein product: CASSPTLAGKNIQYF. This sequence joins TRBV18 and TRBJ2-4; 8 bases map to TRBD2. V shed 6 bases and J 3 bases; nucleotides not matched to a gene: 7. CDR1 is KGHSH and CDR2 is LQKENI in the germline V gene. This CDR3 contains 15 residues.

This chain connects TRBV9 to TRBJ2-5; 7 bases match TRBD1. Per the germline V gene, CDR1 is SGDLS and CDR2 is YYNGEE. V was clipped by 3 bases and J by 2 bases; unmatched bases: 7. The length of the CDR3 is 15 residues. The CDR3 reads CASSAAPRGQETQYF. In DNA form, the CDR3 reads TGTGCCAGCAGCGCTGCCCCCAGGGGGCAAGAGACCCAGTACTTC.

The V call is TRBV29-1, the J call TRBJ1-5; weak D call: TRBD1 (6 bases). This CDR3 is 13 amino acids long. Germline values: CDR1 SQVTM, CDR2 ANQGSEA. The V and J ends lost 6 bases and 4 bases respectively, with 13 bases between them. CDR3 DNA: TGCAGCGTCACAGGGTCCCCTAATCAGCCCCAGCATTTT. Its protein product is CSVTGSPNQPQHF. The full variable domain, in which reference TRBV29-1 and TRBJ1-5 provide the parts outside the CDR3, is SAVISQKPSRDICQRGTSLTIQCQVDSQVTMMFWYRQQPGQSLTLIATANQGSEATYESGFVIDKFPISRPNLTFSTLTVSNMSPEDSSIYLCSVTGSPNQPQHFGDGTRLSIL.

There are a few counts of this clonotype. The chain couples TRBV7-3 to TRBJ2-2; D ambiguous. The V and J ends lost 0 bases and 6 bases respectively, with 5 bases between them. Germline V CDR1 and CDR2: SGHTA, FQGTGA. The CDR3 is made up of 13 amino acids. The CDR3 sequence is CASSLTGAGELFF. In nucleotides, the CDR3 is TGTGCCAGCAGCTTAACCGGAGCCGGGGAGCTGTTTTTT.

The gene calls are TRBV10-3 and TRBJ1-1, with D hard to call. CDR1 and CDR2 from the germline V gene are ENHRY and SYGVKD. The length of the CDR3 is 13 residues. V lost 4 bases, J lost 2 bases, and 8 bases lay in between. In nucleotides, the CDR3 is TGTGCCATCAGTGCGGCAGAAAACACTGAAGCTTTCTTT. Its translation is CAISAAENTEAFF.

The V gene is TRBV29-1, the J gene TRBJ2-7, with 9 bases matching TRBD2. J was trimmed by 10 bases and V by 5 bases; bases with no gene match: 6. The CDR3 runs 11 residues. Germline V gives CDR1 SQVTM, CDR2 ANQGSEA. The CDR3 nucleotides read TGCAGCGTTCTAGGCGGGAGGGATCAGTACTTC. Its protein is CSVLGGRDQYF.

This chain joins TRBV14 and TRBJ1-1; D possibly corresponds to TRBD1 (6 bases). The V end lost 6 bases, the J end lost 5 bases, and 13 bases lay between the germline ends. The CDR3 sequence is 13 residues long. Per germline, CDR1 SGHDN and CDR2 FVKESK. The CDR3 bases are TGTGCCAGCAGTTTACTCGGACAGACTGAAGCTTTCTTT. Its translation is CASSLLGQTEAFF.

V usage is TRBV6-1 and J usage is TRBJ1-2; no reliable D call. The CDR3 spans 16 residues. Germline V gene lookup returns CDR1 MNHNS and CDR2 SASEGT. V dropped 6 bases and J dropped 0 bases, with 17 bases sitting between them. In DNA form, the CDR3 reads TGTGCCAGCAGACCCAGCTTTGCCAGGTCTAACTATGGCTACACCTTC. Encoded protein: CASRPSFARSNYGYTF.

V usage is TRBV11-1 and J usage is TRBJ2-5; D is undetermined. The CDR3 consists of 17 residues. V was trimmed by 2 bases and J by 5 bases, leaving 21 bases between them. From germline, CDR1 is SGHAT and CDR2 FQDESV (reference sequence). CDR3 protein: CASSLPKANTYPETQYF. The CDR3 DNA is TGTGCCAGCAGCTTACCTAAGGCCAATACGTACCCGGAGACCCAGTACTTC.

V gene TRBV20-1 combines with J gene TRBJ2-2, with D maybe TRBD1 (6 bases). V was pared by 6 bases and J by 7 bases, with 18 bases between. Germline lookup yields CDR1 DFQATT and CDR2 SNEGSKA (reference sequence). The CDR3 has 14 residues. The CDR3 coding sequence is TGCAGTGCCCCAAAAGTCAGGGGAAACGGGGAGCTGTTTTTT. It is translated as CSAPKVRGNGELFF.

J is TRBJ1-2 and V is TRBV27; TRBD1 aligns across 9 bases. Germline trimming cut 5 bases from V and 4 bases from J; bases unmatched to any gene: 8. Germline assignment: CDR1 MNHEY and CDR2 SMNVEV (reference sequence). This CDR3 is 15 amino acids long. The CDR3 reads CASSDYRGRSYGYTF. The CDR3 DNA is TGTGCCAGCAGTGATTACAGGGGGCGCAGCTATGGCTACACCTTC.

The chain joins TRBV6-1 to TRBJ2-7; D is unresolved. The CDR3 has 14 amino acids. V gave up 1 base and J gave up 3 bases, with 10 bases separating them. The germline V gene has CDR1 MNHNS and CDR2 SASEGT. The CDR3 spells CASSEVAESYEQYF. In DNA form, the CDR3 reads TGTGCCAGCAGTGAAGTCGCTGAAAGCTACGAGCAGTACTTC.

This clonotype appeared once. This chain uses TRBV20-1 with TRBJ1-2; D call uncertain. The CDR3 runs 13 residues. V gave up 2 bases and J gave up 9 bases, with 16 bases separating them. Germline V gives CDR1 DFQATT, CDR2 SNEGSKA (reference sequence). The CDR3 loop reads CSARPIFGSSYTF. DNA for the CDR3: TGCAGTGCTAGACCAATATTTGGCAGTAGCTACACCTTC.

The CDR3 region has the DNA TGTGCCACCAGCAGAGATCACGCATCTGCAACTAATGAAAAACTGTTTTTT. This codes for CATSRDHASATNEKLFF. J is TRBJ1-4 and V is TRBV15; no reliable D call. Germline-derived CDR1 and CDR2 are LNHNV and YYDKDF (reference sequence). This CDR3 comprises 17 residues. Between the trimmed V and J ends, which lost 0 bases and 0 bases, there was a span of 11 bases. Variable domain in full (rest from reference TRBV15 and TRBJ1-4): DAMVIQNPRYQVTQFGKPVTLSCSQTLNHNVMYWYQQKSSQAPKLLFHYYDKDFNNEADTPDNFQSRRPNTSFCFLDIRSPGLGDTAMYLCATSRDHASATNEKLFFGSGTQLSVL.

The rearrangement uses TRBV7-2 and TRBJ1-1; possibly TRBD1 for D (6 bases). The CDR3 length is 17 residues. The V end lost 4 bases, the J end lost 1 base, and 19 bases lay between the germline ends. CDR1 SGHTA and CDR2 FQGNSA come from the germline V gene. CDR3 residues: CASSSRGGGASNTEAFF. CDR3 DNA sequence: TGTGCCAGCAGCTCACGGGGAGGGGGGGCCTCGAACACTGAAGCTTTCTTT.

V gene TRBV27 combines with J gene TRBJ2-6; a weak D match, TRBD1 (5 bases). The V end was cut by 10 bases, the J end by 0 bases, with 7 bases between. Looked up from germline, CDR1 is MNHEY and CDR2 is SMNVEV (reference sequence). The CDR3 contains 13 residues. Here the CDR3 DNA reads TGTGCCACCAGGGCCTCTGGGGCCAACGTCCTGACTTTC. It codes for CATRASGANVLTF.

V and J are TRBV19 and TRBJ1-1; TRBD1 aligns across 8 bases. The CDR3 is 15 amino acids. Losses at the gene ends were 6 bases for V and 6 bases for J; bases not matched to a gene: 12. Germline-derived CDR1 and CDR2 are LNHDA and SQIVND (reference sequence). The CDR3 is CASSPRQGAIPEAFF. The DNA of the CDR3 is TGTGCCAGTAGCCCACGGCAGGGGGCTATCCCTGAAGCTTTCTTT.